This T cell receptor (beta chain) is drawn from a study of T cells in Graves' hyperthyroidism and ophthalmopathy. Ends included, the CDR3 has 12 residues. Germline V lookup: CDR1 SQVTM, CDR2 ANQGSEA. As for this clonotype: The limits of the CDR3 on the DNA are not certain, so only TCRdb's listed CDR3 is given.

RNA transcripts provided the source from which TCR beta CDR3 regions were amplified. RT-PCR in the first round (using the HTBI primer set) targeted the TCR CDR3. TCRdb reanalysed the multiplex PCR reads using MiXCR and keeps one entry per CDR3 protein. The sample shows roughly 500,000 distinct CDR3 sequences, about 45% of them seen only once. This chain joins TRBV29-1 and TRBJ1-4. Sequencing was performed on peripheral blood or thyroid tissue (not recorded which). The origin of this receptor is an adult woman with Graves' disease, either hyperthyroidism or ophthalmopathy (not recorded which). CDR3 sequence reads: CSARGLMKNCFF.